This entry lists 4 T cell receptor beta chains sequenced from one sample in a study of cytomegalovirus exposure and HLA in healthy donors. PCR involved 60 Vbeta and 13 Jbeta primers. The method was immunoSEQ multiplex PCR; TCRdb's version includes in-frame clones alone and lacks a portion of them. The sample lists roughly 180,000 clones; around 80% were seen once. The specimen was PBMCs. Receptors originate from a male donor in good health and CMV-seronegative.

The chain joins TRBV5-4 to TRBJ2-7, with TRBD1 as a possible D gene (5 bases). The CDR3 length is 14 residues. Germline V gene data show CDR1 as SGHNT and CDR2 as YYREEE (reference sequence). V dropped 4 bases and J dropped 3 bases, with 14 bases sitting between them. Here the CDR3 reads CASSRDGQGYEQYF. In DNA, the CDR3 is TGTGCCAGCAGCCGTGACGGTCAGGGCTACGAGCAGTACTTC.

This chain connects TRBV7-9 to TRBJ2-7; 14 bases align to TRBD2. This CDR3 contains 17 residues. Per germline, CDR1 SEHNR and CDR2 FQNEAQ (reference sequence). J was trimmed by 1 base and V by 5 bases; bases with no gene match: 7. CDR3 bases: TGTGCCAGCAGCCCGGGACTAGCGGGAGACGGGTCCTACGAGCAGTACTTC. Residues: CASSPGLAGDGSYEQYF.

This clone occurred once. The rearrangement uses TRBV29-1 and TRBJ1-1, with 7 bases matching TRBD1. Germline V gives CDR1 SQVTM, CDR2 ANQGSEA. Unmatched junction bases numbered 9, after V lost 5 bases and J lost 0 bases. This CDR3 spans 15 amino acids. The CDR3 loop reads CSVLLLGTVNTEAFF. CDR3 nucleotides: TGCAGCGTTCTTCTTTTGGGGACAGTGAACACTGAAGCTTTCTTT.

The V and J genes are TRBV27 and TRBJ1-2, with 7 bases matching TRBD1. This CDR3 contains 14 residues. V was clipped by 5 bases and J by 4 bases; unmatched bases: 7. Germline-derived CDR1 and CDR2 are MNHEY and SMNVEV (reference sequence). This CDR3 reads CASSPWDSRYGYTF. DNA for the CDR3: TGTGCCAGCAGTCCATGGGACAGTCGCTATGGCTACACCTTC.